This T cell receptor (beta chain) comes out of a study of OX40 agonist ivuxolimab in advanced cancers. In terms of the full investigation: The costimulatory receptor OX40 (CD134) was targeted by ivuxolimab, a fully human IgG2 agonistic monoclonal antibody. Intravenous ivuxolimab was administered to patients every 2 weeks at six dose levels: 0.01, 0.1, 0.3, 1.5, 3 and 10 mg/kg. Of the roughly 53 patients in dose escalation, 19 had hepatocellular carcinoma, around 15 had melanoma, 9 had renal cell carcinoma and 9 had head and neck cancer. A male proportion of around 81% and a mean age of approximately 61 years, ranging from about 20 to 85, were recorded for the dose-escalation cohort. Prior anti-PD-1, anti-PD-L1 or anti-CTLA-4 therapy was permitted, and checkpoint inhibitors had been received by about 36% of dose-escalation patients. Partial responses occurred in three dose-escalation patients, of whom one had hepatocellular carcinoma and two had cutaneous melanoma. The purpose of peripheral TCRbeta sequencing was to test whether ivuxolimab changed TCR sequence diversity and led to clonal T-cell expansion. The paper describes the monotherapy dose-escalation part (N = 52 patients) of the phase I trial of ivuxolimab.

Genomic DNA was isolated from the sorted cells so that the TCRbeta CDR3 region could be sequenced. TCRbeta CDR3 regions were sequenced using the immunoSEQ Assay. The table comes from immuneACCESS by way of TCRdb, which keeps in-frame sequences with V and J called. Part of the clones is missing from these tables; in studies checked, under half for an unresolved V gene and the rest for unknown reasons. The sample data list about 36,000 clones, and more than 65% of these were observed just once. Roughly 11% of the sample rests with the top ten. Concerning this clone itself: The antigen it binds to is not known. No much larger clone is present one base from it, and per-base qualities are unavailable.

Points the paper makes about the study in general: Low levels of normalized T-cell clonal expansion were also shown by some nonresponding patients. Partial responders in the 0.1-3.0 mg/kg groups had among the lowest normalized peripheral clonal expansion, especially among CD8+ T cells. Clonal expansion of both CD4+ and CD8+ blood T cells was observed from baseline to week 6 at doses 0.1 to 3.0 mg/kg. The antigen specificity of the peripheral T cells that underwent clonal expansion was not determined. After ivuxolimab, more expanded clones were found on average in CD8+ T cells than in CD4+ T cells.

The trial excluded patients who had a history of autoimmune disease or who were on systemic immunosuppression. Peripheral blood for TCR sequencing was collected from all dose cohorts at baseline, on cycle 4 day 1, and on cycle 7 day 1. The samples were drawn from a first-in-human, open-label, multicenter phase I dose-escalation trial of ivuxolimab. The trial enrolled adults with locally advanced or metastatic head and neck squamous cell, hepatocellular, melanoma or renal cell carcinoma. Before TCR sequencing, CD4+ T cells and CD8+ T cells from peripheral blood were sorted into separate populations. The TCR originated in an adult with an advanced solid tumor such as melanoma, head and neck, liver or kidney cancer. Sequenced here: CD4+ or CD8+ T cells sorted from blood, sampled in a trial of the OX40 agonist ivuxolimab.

The base sequence is TGTGCCAGCAGTGTTGGCGGGCGGCACGAGCAGTACTTC. This yields the protein CASSVGGRHEQYF. The chain is made from TRBV25-1 and TRBJ2-7; 5 matching bases give a weak D call of TRBD2. V loses 4 bases of germline sequence and J loses 5 bases, and the interval between the two ends is 12 bases. Reading the germline V gene gives CDR1 MGHDK and CDR2 SYGVNS. The CDR3 measures 13 amino acids from cysteine to phenylalanine. Only CDR3 DNA remains: 39 bases, in frame from the first base.